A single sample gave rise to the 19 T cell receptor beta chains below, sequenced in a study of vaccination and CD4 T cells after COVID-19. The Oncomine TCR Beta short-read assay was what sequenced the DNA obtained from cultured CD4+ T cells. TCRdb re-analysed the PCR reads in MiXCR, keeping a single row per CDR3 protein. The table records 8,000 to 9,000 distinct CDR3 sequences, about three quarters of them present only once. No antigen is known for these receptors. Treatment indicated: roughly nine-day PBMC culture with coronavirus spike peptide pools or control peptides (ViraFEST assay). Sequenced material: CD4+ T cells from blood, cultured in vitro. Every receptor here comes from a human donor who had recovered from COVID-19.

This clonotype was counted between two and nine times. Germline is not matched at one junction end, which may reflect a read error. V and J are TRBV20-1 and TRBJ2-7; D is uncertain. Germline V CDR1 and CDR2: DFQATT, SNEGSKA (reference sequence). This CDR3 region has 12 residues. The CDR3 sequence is CSAGLASDEQYF. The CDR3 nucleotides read TGCAGTGCCGGATTAGCCTCCGACGAGCAGTACTTC.

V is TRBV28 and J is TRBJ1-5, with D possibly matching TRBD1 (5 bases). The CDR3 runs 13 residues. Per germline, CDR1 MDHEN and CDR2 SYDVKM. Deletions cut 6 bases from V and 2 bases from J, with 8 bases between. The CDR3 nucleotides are TGTGCCAGCAGAACAGGTGGCAATCAGCCCCAGCATTTT. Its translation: CASRTGGNQPQHF.

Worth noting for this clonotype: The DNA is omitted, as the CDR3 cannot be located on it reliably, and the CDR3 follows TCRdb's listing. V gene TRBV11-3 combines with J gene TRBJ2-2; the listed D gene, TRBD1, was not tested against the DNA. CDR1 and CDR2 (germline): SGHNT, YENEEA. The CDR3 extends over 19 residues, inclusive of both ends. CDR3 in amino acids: CASSGGYEQYFGPGGELFF.

The CDR3, as DNA: TGCGCCAGCAGCCCTGGGACAGGGAGTAACACCGGGGAGCTGTTTTTT. This encodes CASSPGTGSNTGELFF. This chain connects TRBV5-1 to TRBJ2-2, with 9 bases identical to TRBD1. This CDR3 is 16 amino acids long. V was pared by 4 bases and J by 2 bases, with 6 bases of the junction left unmatched. Germline-derived CDR1 and CDR2 are SGHRS and YFSETQ.

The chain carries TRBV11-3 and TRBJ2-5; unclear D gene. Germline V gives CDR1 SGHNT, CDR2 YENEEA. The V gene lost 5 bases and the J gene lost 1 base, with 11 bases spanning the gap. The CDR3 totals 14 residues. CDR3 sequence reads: CASSAPEGQETQYF. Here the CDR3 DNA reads TGTGCCAGCAGCGCCCCGGAAGGCCAAGAGACCCAGTACTTC. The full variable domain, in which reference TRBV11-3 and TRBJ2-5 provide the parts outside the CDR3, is EAGVVQSPRYKIIEKKQPVAFWCNPISGHNTLYWYLQNLGQGPELLIRYENEEAVDDSQLPKDRFSAERLKGVDSTLKIQPAELGDSAVYLCASSAPEGQETQYFGPGTRLLVL.

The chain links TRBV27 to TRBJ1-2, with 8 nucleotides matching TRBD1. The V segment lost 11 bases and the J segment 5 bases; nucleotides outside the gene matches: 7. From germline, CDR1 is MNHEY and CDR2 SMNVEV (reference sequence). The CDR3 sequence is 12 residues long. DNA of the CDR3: TGTGCCGTCTTACAGGGGGGGTATGGCTACACCTTC. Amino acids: CAVLQGGYGYTF.

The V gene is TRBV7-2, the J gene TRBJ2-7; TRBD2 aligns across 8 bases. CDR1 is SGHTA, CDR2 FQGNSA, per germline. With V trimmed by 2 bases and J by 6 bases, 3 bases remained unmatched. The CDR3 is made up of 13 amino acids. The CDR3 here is CASSLQAGAEQYF. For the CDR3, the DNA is TGTGCCAGCAGCTTACAAGCGGGAGCCGAGCAGTACTTC.

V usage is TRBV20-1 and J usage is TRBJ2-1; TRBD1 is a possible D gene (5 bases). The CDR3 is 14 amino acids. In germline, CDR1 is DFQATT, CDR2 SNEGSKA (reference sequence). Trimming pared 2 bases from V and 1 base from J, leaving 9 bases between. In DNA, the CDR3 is TGCAGTGCTAGATTGGCAGGGTCCTACAATGAGCAGTTCTTC. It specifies CSARLAGSYNEQFF.

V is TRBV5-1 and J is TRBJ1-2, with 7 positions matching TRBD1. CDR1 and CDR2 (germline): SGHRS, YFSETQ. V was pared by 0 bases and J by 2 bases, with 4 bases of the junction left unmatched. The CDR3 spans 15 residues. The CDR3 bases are TGCGCCAGCAGCTTGGGGACAGGAACCAACTATGGCTACACCTTC. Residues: CASSLGTGTNYGYTF.

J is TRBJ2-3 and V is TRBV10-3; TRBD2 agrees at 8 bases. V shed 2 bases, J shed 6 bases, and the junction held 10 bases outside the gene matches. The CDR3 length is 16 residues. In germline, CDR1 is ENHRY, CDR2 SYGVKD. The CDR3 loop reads CAISERAGGPPDTQYF. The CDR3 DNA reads TGTGCCATCAGTGAGAGGGCGGGGGGCCCTCCGGATACGCAGTATTTT.

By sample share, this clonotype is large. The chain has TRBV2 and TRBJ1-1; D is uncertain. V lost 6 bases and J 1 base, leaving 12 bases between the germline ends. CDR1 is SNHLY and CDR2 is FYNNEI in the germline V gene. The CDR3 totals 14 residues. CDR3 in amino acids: CASRRNTENTEAFF. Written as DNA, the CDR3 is TGTGCCAGCAGGCGGAATACGGAGAACACTGAAGCTTTCTTT.

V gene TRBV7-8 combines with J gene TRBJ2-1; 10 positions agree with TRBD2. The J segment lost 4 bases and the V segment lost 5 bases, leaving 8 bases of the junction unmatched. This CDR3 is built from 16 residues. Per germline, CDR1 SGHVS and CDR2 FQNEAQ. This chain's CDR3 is CASSVETSGLYNEQFF. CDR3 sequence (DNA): TGTGCCAGCAGCGTAGAGACTAGCGGGTTATACAATGAGCAGTTCTTC.

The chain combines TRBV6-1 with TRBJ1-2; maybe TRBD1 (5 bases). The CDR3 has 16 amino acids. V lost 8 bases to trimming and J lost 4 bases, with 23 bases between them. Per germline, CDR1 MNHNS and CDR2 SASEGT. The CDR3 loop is CASWEGATKGAYGYTF. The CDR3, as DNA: TGTGCCAGCTGGGAAGGGGCCACCAAGGGCGCCTATGGCTACACCTTC.

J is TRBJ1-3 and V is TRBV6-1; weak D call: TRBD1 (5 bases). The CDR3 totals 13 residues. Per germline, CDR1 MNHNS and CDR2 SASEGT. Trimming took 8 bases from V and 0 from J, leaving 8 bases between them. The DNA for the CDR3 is TGTGCCAGCGCGACAGACTCTGGAAACACCATATATTTT. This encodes CASATDSGNTIYF.

CDR3 amino acids: CASSLRAGEMTDTQYF. The DNA for the CDR3 is TGTGCCAGCAGCTTAAGGGCGGGAGAGATGACAGATACGCAGTATTTT. The chain joins TRBV7-9 to TRBJ2-3, with 7 bases lining up with TRBD2. The CDR3 has 16 residues. V gave up 2 bases and J gave up 3 bases; unmatched junction bases: 8. Per the germline V gene, CDR1 is SEHNR and CDR2 is FQNEAQ (reference sequence).

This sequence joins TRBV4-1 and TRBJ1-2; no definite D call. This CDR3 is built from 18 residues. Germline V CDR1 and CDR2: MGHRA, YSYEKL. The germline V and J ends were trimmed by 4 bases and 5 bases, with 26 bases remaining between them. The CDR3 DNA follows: TGCGCCAGCAGCCCCAGCCGGGAAGGGTCCGGACCTTGGTATGGCTACACCTTC. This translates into CASSPSREGSGPWYGYTF.

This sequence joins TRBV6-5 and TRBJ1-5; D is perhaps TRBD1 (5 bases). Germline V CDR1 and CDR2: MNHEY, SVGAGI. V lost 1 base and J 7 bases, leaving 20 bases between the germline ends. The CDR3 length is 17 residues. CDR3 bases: TGTGCCAGCAGTTACTTAGGGGATGGGGGGTCCGGGCAGCCCCAGCATTTT. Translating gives CASSYLGDGGSGQPQHF.

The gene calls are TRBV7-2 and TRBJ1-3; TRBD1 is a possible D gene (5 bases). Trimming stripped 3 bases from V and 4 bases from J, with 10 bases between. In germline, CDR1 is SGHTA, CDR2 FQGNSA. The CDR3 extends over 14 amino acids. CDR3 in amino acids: CASSLQGSGNTIYF. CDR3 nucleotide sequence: TGTGCCAGCAGCTTGCAGGGTTCGGGAAACACCATATATTTT. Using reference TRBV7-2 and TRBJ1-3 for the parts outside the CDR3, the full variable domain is GAGVSQSPSNKVTEKGKDVELRCDPISGHTALYWYRQSLGQGLEFLIYFQGNSAPDKSGLPSDRFSAERTGGSVSTLTIQRTQQEDSAVYLCASSLQGSGNTIYFGEGSWLTVV.

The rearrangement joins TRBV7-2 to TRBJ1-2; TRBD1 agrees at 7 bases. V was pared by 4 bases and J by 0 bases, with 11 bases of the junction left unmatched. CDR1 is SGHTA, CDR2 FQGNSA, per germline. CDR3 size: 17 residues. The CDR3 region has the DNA TGTGCCAGCAGCTACATTGGACAGGCAAGAGCTAACTATGGCTACACCTTC. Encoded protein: CASSYIGQARANYGYTF.